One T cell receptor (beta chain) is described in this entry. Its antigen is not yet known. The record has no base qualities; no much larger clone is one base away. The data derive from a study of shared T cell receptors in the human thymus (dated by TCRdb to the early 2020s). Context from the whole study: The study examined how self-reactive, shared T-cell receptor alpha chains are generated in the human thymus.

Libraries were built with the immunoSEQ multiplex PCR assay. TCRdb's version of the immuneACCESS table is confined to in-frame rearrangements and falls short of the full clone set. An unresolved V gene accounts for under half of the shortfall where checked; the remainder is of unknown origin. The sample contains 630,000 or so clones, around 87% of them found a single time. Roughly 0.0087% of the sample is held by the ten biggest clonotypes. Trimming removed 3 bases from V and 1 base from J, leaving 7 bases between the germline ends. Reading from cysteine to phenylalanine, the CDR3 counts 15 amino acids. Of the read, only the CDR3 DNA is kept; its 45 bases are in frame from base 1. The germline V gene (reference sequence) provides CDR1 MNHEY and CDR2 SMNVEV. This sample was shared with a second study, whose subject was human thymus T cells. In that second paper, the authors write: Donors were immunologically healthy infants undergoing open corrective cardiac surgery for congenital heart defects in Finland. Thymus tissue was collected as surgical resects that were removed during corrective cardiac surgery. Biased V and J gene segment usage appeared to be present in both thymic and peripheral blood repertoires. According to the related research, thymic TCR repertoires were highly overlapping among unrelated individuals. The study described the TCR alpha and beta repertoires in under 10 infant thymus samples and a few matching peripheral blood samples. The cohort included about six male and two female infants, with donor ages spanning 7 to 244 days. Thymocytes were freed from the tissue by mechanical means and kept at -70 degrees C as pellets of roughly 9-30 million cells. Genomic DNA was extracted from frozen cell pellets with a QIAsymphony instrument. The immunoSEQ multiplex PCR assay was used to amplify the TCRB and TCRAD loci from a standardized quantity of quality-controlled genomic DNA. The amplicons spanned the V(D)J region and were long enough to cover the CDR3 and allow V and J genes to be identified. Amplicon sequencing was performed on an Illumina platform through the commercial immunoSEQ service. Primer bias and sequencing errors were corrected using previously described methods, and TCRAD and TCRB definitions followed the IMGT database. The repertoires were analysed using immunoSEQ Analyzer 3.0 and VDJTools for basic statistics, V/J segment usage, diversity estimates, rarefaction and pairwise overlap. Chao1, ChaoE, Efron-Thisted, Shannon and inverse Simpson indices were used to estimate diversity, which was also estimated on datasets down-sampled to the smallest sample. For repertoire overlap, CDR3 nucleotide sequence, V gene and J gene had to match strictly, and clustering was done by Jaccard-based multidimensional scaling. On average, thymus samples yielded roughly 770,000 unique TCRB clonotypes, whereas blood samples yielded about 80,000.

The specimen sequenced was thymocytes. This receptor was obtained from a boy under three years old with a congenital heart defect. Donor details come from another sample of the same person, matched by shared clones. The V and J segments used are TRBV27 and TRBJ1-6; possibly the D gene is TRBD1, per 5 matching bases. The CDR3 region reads CASSFRDSYNSPLHF. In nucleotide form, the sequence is TGTGCCAGCAGTTTCAGGGATTCCTATAATTCACCCCTCCACTTT.